The TCR beta chain described here comes from a study of T-cell memory formation after mild COVID-19. There are many counts of this clonotype. A single record per CDR3 protein comes from TCRdb applying MiXCR to the 5' RACE reads. The repertoire consists of about 560,000 distinct CDR3 sequences, with roughly 21% occurring once and the leading ten covering under 8.5%. CDR1 and CDR2 from the germline V gene are SGDLS and YYNGEE. CDR3 length: 16 amino acids. The V and J ends lost 0 bases and 5 bases respectively, with 14 bases between them. Sequencing input: PBMCs or a T cell subset sorted from them (not recorded which). V usage is TRBV9 and J usage is TRBJ2-2; D tentatively fits TRBD1 or TRBD2 (6 bases each). The source of this sequence is an adult woman who had mild COVID-19 (a few samples of this study predate the infection). Cell type and time point are not known. The CDR3 coding sequence is TGTGCCAGCAGCGTAGCGGTGAGGGGGGCAACCGGGGAGCTGTTTTTT. It is translated as CASSVAVRGATGELFF.